The 27 T cell receptor beta chains given below trace back to one sample, sequenced in a study of CD8 T cells in ankylosing spondylitis (dated by TCRdb to the late 2010s). Library generation was performed with 5' RACE. Instrument used: Illumina HiSeq 2500. TCRdb trimmed public reads at Q25 via fastp, called clones via MiXCR and kept in-frame beta chains. Each CDR3 protein appears once, grouped with its most common genes and DNA. The sample table records around 320,000 distinct CDR3 sequences; 20% to 25% of these occur just once. The top ten constitute 3% to 4% of the sample. Sequencing was performed on blood, either unsorted or a sorted T cell fraction (not recorded which). These TCRs come from a female donor with ankylosing spondylitis or in good health (not recorded which).

The V call is TRBV10-3, the J call TRBJ2-7; D call uncertain. Germline CDR1 is ENHRY and CDR2 is SYGVKD. Trimming removed 0 bases at V and 5 bases at J, with 8 bases between. The CDR3 has 13 amino acids. This chain's CDR3 is CAISESHTDEQYF. In DNA, the CDR3 is TGTGCCATCAGTGAGTCTCATACGGACGAGCAGTACTTC.

This clonotype was detected a few times. The chain employs TRBV29-1 and TRBJ2-1, with D possibly called TRBD1 or TRBD2 (5 bases each). The germline V gene encodes CDR1 SQVTM and CDR2 ANQGSEA. Trimming removed 4 bases from V and 5 bases from J, with 12 bases in between. The CDR3 runs to 13 residues. Here the CDR3 DNA reads TGCAGCGTTGCCGGGACGCGGAACAATGAGCAGTTCTTC. Translating gives CSVAGTRNNEQFF.

In the case of this clonotype: The conserved phenylalanine or tryptophan is not found at the CDR3 terminus, so this likely reflects a read error. The chain links TRBV12-3 or TRBV12-4 to TRBJ2-7, with D perhaps matching TRBD2 (6 bases). This CDR3 comprises 13 residues. Between the trimmed V and J ends, which lost 5 bases and 2 bases, there was a span of 10 bases. CDR3 protein: CASSRGSPYEQYS. The CDR3 region has the DNA TGTGCCAGCAGTCGGGGGTCCCCCTACGAGCAGTACTCC.

This clonotype turned up a few times. V gene TRBV4-3 combines with J gene TRBJ2-4; 12 positions match TRBD2. CDR3 length: 19 amino acids. The germline V gene has CDR1 LGHNA and CDR2 YSLEER. Losses at the gene ends were 0 bases for V and 1 base for J; bases not matched to a gene: 7. As DNA, the CDR3 is TGCGCCAGCAGCCAAGATAGGCTAGCGGGAGGGCCGGCCAAAAACATTCAGTACTTC. Its translation is CASSQDRLAGGPAKNIQYF.

The chain has TRBV15 and TRBJ2-1; TRBD1 agrees at 8 bases. Unmatched junction bases numbered 13, after V lost 9 bases and J lost 9 bases. Germline V lookup: CDR1 LNHNV, CDR2 YYDKDF (reference sequence). The CDR3 sequence is 14 residues long. CDR3 sequence reads: CATNRGRGRSEQFF. The CDR3, as DNA: TGTGCCACGAACCGTGGCAGGGGGCGTAGTGAGCAGTTCTTC.

The chain is built from TRBV13 and TRBJ2-7; D not certain. The CDR3 has 15 amino acids. The germline CDR1 and CDR2 sequences are PRHDT and FYEKMQ (reference sequence). Trimming left V 0 bases short and J 0 bases short, with 9 bases between. The CDR3 DNA sequence: TGTGCCAGCAGCTTAGGGACATCCGTCTCCTACGAGCAGTACTTC. Translation: CASSLGTSVSYEQYF.

This clonotype was picked up a small number of times. J is TRBJ1-1 and V is TRBV20-1; D not resolved. The CDR3 totals 10 residues. Looked up from germline, CDR1 is DFQATT and CDR2 is SNEGSKA (reference sequence). Trimming stripped 5 bases from V and 11 bases from J, with 12 bases between. CDR3 coding DNA: TGCAGTGCTGGGATCTCCTGGGCTTTCTTT. Translating it yields CSAGISWAFF.

CDR3 sequence reads: CSARWDSYEQYF. In DNA form, the CDR3 reads TGCAGTGCTAGATGGGACTCCTACGAGCAGTACTTC. This chain connects TRBV20-1 to TRBJ2-7; D call uncertain. Germline CDR1 and CDR2: DFQATT and SNEGSKA (reference sequence). Trimming shortened V by 2 bases and J by 0 bases, and 5 bases separated the two germline ends. The CDR3 consists of 12 residues.

This chain uses TRBV6-2 or TRBV6-3 with TRBJ2-3; D call uncertain. Deletions cut 7 bases from V and 6 bases from J, with 11 bases between. The length of the CDR3 is 12 residues. The V gene's germline CDR1 is MNHEY and CDR2 SVGEGT. The CDR3 loop reads CASTEPTDTQYF. In DNA form, the CDR3 reads TGTGCCAGCACAGAGCCCACGGATACGCAGTATTTT.

This clonotype was seen a handful of times. The V call is TRBV10-3, the J call TRBJ2-7, with D perhaps matching TRBD2 (5 bases). V shed 4 bases and J shed 0 bases, with 7 bases lying between them. Germline CDR1 and CDR2: ENHRY and SYGVKD. This CDR3 has 13 amino acids. The CDR3 loop reads CAISVANSYEQYF. The CDR3 bases are TGTGCCATCAGTGTAGCGAACTCCTACGAGCAGTACTTC.

This clonotype appeared a few times. This rearrangement joins TRBV6-1 to TRBJ2-2, with 8 bases aligning to TRBD2. The V and J ends lost 6 bases and 4 bases, in that order; junction bases with no gene match: 10. The CDR3 is 16 residues long. The V gene's germline CDR1 is MNHNS and CDR2 SASEGT. The CDR3 sequence is CASSTGSGAGTGELFF. DNA for the CDR3: TGTGCCAGCAGCACCGGTAGCGGGGCAGGCACCGGGGAGCTGTTTTTT.

This chain joins TRBV29-1 and TRBJ2-6; tentatively, D is TRBD1 or TRBD2 (5 bases each). Trimming took 6 bases from V and 4 from J, leaving 22 bases between them. Germline V CDR1 and CDR2: SQVTM, ANQGSEA. The CDR3 has 17 residues. The CDR3 DNA reads as TGCAGCGTGTGGGCTAGGGACGTTTATTCCGGGGCCAACGTCCTGACTTTC. Its translation: CSVWARDVYSGANVLTF.

The gene calls are TRBV12-3 or TRBV12-4 and TRBJ2-1, with D uncertain. The CDR3 length is 16 residues. Deletions cut 6 bases from V and 0 bases from J, with 15 bases between. CDR3 in amino acids: CASSRDTRSSYNEQFF. The CDR3 DNA reads as TGTGCCAGCAGCCGCGACACCCGGAGCTCCTACAATGAGCAGTTCTTC.

The J gene is TRBJ2-6, the V gene TRBV28; D gene unclear. Germline CDR1 MDHEN, CDR2 SYDVKM. The CDR3 is 14 amino acids. V was trimmed by 5 bases and J by 0 bases, leaving 5 bases between them. In DNA form, the CDR3 reads TGTGCCAGCAGTGTGTTCTCTGGGGCCAACGTCCTGACTTTC. Amino acid sequence: CASSVFSGANVLTF. Complete variable domain (other parts from reference TRBV28 and TRBJ2-6): DVKVTQSSRYLVKRTGEKVFLECVQDMDHENMFWYRQDPGLGLRLIYFSYDVKMKEKGDIPEGYSVSREKKERFSLILESASTNQTSMYLCASSVFSGANVLTFGAGSRLTVL.

The V gene is TRBV29-1, the J gene TRBJ1-1, with TRBD1 as a possible D gene (6 bases). This CDR3 is 15 amino acids long. Germline V gives CDR1 SQVTM, CDR2 ANQGSEA. Trimming took off 6 bases at V and 3 bases at J, with 20 bases between the two ends. CDR3 coding DNA: TGCAGCGTATATTTCCTAGGACGGGGGCACACTGAAGCTTTCTTT. Residues: CSVYFLGRGHTEAFF.

The chain is built from TRBV6-5 and TRBJ2-7; D perhaps matches TRBD1 (6 bases). The germline gives CDR1 MNHEY, CDR2 SVGAGI. This CDR3 comprises 14 residues. The germline V and J ends were trimmed by 4 bases and 5 bases, with 15 bases remaining between them. The DNA for the CDR3 is TGTGCCAGCAGTTCCCTCGGGACACCCAACGAGCAGTACTTC. Translating gives CASSSLGTPNEQYF.

The rearrangement uses TRBV4-2 and TRBJ1-2, with D tentatively TRBD1 (6 bases). The germline gives CDR1 LGHNA, CDR2 YNFKEQ. Deletions cut 4 bases from V and 2 bases from J, with 17 bases between. There are 16 residues in the CDR3. The CDR3 sequence: CASSPSDRPDNYGYTF. Here the CDR3 DNA reads TGTGCCAGCAGCCCCTCGGACAGACCTGACAACTATGGCTACACCTTC.

In this sample, this clonotype turned up many times. The chain couples TRBV11-3 to TRBJ2-1; D possibly matches TRBD1 or TRBD2 (5 bases each). The CDR3 is 15 amino acids. Trimming pared 5 bases from V and 5 bases from J, leaving 16 bases between. Per germline, CDR1 SGHNT and CDR2 YENEEA. This chain's CDR3 is CASSPNRGVNNEQFF. Here the CDR3 DNA reads TGTGCCAGCAGCCCAAATAGGGGAGTTAACAATGAGCAGTTCTTC.

This clonotype was seen many times. The gene calls are TRBV29-1 and TRBJ2-1; TRBD2 matches at 13 bases. J gave up 8 bases and V 5 bases, and 3 bases lay outside the gene matches. The CDR3 sequence is 13 residues long. Germline V gene lookup returns CDR1 SQVTM and CDR2 ANQGSEA. The CDR3 bases are TGCAGCGTTAGGACTAGCGGGAGCTATGAGCAGTTCTTC. This encodes CSVRTSGSYEQFF.

CDR3 sequence: CSARSVEGERSHEQYF. Written as DNA, the CDR3 is TGCAGTGCTAGATCCGTGGAGGGGGAGCGCTCTCACGAGCAGTACTTC. The rearrangement joins TRBV20-1 to TRBJ2-7, with D perhaps assigned TRBD1 or TRBD2 (6 bases each). The germline V gene has CDR1 DFQATT and CDR2 SNEGSKA (reference sequence). V lost 2 bases, J lost 5 bases, and 22 bases lay in between. The length of the CDR3 is 16 residues.

This clonotype occurred a few times. The chain links TRBV25-1 to TRBJ2-5; D is perhaps TRBD2 (6 bases). The CDR3 loop spans 18 amino acids. V lost 3 bases to trimming and J lost 0 bases, with 20 bases between them. Germline lookup yields CDR1 MGHDK and CDR2 SYGVNS. The CDR3 DNA reads TGTGCCAGCAGTGACACATCCCCGGAGGGGATGGACCAAGAGACCCAGTACTTC. As protein: CASSDTSPEGMDQETQYF.

This chain uses TRBV5-5 with TRBJ2-2, with 8 bases lining up with TRBD1. V was pared by 1 base and J by 4 bases, with 6 bases of the junction left unmatched. Germline CDR1 SGHKS, CDR2 YYEKEE (reference sequence). The CDR3 length is 16 residues. In DNA form, the CDR3 reads TGTGCCAGCAGCTTGATAAGGCAGGGGGCCACCGGGGAGCTGTTTTTT. Translated: CASSLIRQGATGELFF.

Only a few counts were recorded for this clonotype. V is TRBV5-6 and J is TRBJ1-2; D might be TRBD1 (5 bases). V lost 1 base, J lost 7 bases, and 14 bases lay in between. The CDR3 contains 14 residues. Germline values: CDR1 SGHDT, CDR2 YYEEEE. Written as DNA, the CDR3 is TGTGCCAGCAGCTTGCCAGGGACGACTGGTGGCTACACCTTC. Translation: CASSLPGTTGGYTF.

The rearrangement uses TRBV14 and TRBJ1-1, with a tentative D call TRBD1 (5 bases). Trimming stripped 0 bases from V and 1 base from J, with 12 bases between. Per the germline V gene, CDR1 is SGHDN and CDR2 is FVKESK. There are 16 residues in the CDR3. As DNA, the CDR3 is TGTGCCAGCAGCCAAGAGCCCGGTCAGGGGAACACTGAAGCTTTCTTT. Amino acid sequence: CASSQEPGQGNTEAFF.

The chain uses TRBV28 and TRBJ1-5; D gene unclear. CDR1 MDHEN and CDR2 SYDVKM come from the germline V gene. This CDR3 is 13 amino acids long. V was shortened by 0 bases and J by 5 bases, with 5 bases between the two germline ends. CDR3 region: CASSLWSYQPQHF. CDR3 DNA: TGTGCCAGCAGTTTATGGTCTTATCAGCCCCAGCATTTT.

This clonotype occurred many times. The rearrangement links TRBV10-3 to TRBJ2-1, with D perhaps matching TRBD2 (5 bases). Trimming took 2 bases from V and 3 from J, leaving 17 bases between them. The V gene's germline CDR1 is ENHRY and CDR2 SYGVKD. This CDR3 is 17 amino acids long. The CDR3 DNA follows: TGTGCCATCAGTGAGGGACCTAGCCCATTGAGCTACAATGAGCAGTTCTTC. The encoded protein is CAISEGPSPLSYNEQFF.

The J gene is TRBJ2-1, the V gene TRBV5-6; D may be TRBD2 (6 bases). This CDR3 is 15 amino acids long. Trimming removed 1 base from V and 4 bases from J, with 12 bases in between. Germline CDR1 and CDR2: SGHDT and YYEEEE. This chain's CDR3 is CASSLWSGSYNEQFF. In DNA, the CDR3 is TGTGCCAGCAGCTTGTGGAGCGGGTCTTACAATGAGCAGTTCTTC.